Below are 21 T cell receptor beta chains sequenced from a single sample in a study of identical twins. A single record per CDR3 protein comes from TCRdb applying MiXCR to the 5' RACE reads. The sample lists 500,000 to 700,000 distinct CDR3 sequences; about 7.1% were seen once. Separately, the same data were catalogued under a study of yellow fever vaccine responses in identical twins.

Input material: PBMCs. The receptors shown here come from a woman aged 18 to 35 in good health.

This clonotype was observed a handful of times. The CDR3 coding sequence is TGTGCCAGCAGCCGGGAGGCTGCCAAAAACATTCAGTACTTC. It specifies CASSREAAKNIQYF. The chain employs TRBV3-1 and TRBJ2-4; D is perhaps TRBD2 (6 bases). The germline gives CDR1 LGHDT, CDR2 YNNKEL (reference sequence). This CDR3 has 14 amino acids. Trimming left V 4 bases short and J 1 base short, with 8 bases between.

This clonotype has ten or more counts. J is TRBJ2-4 and V is TRBV5-1; maybe TRBD1 (6 bases). Trimming removed 4 bases from V and 6 bases from J, with 8 bases in between. Germline V gene sequence: CDR1 SGHRS, CDR2 YFSETQ. The CDR3 contains 12 residues. CDR3 residues: CASSPDRNIQYF. The CDR3 nucleotides are TGCGCCAGCAGCCCGGACAGAAACATTCAGTACTTC.

There are many counts of this clonotype. This chain joins TRBV20-1 and TRBJ1-1; D is unresolved. With 1 base removed from V and 0 bases from J, the gap between germline ends came to 9 bases. There are 14 residues in the CDR3. Per the germline V gene, CDR1 is DFQATT and CDR2 is SNEGSKA (reference sequence). The CDR3 loop reads CSARVSIMNTEAFF. The CDR3 bases are TGCAGTGCTAGAGTTAGTATCATGAACACTGAAGCTTTCTTT.

This clonotype showed up many times. The rearrangement links TRBV28 to TRBJ2-7; 8 nucleotides line up with TRBD2. CDR1 is MDHEN, CDR2 SYDVKM, per germline. V trimming: 4 bases; J trimming: 12 bases; junction bases outside the gene matches: 11. The length of the CDR3 is 13 residues. CDR3 sequence (DNA): TGTGCCAGCAGTTCGACTAGCGCTTCGGGTTCGTACGTC. Encoded protein: CASSSTSASGSYV.

The V and J genes are TRBV4-1 and TRBJ2-5, with 7 bases matching TRBD1. V was pared by 0 bases and J by 5 bases, with 6 bases of the junction left unmatched. Germline loops: CDR1 MGHRA, CDR2 YSYEKL. The length of the CDR3 is 15 residues. The CDR3 nucleotides read TGCGCCAGCAGCCAAGATGAGGAGACAGGGGAGACCCAGTACTTC. Amino acids: CASSQDEETGETQYF.

For this clonotype: A read error may produce the germline difference seen at one junction end. This CDR3 is CASSFWSPLASRTDTQCF. DNA of the CDR3: TGTGCCAGCAGCTTTTGGAGTCCCCTAGCGTCGCGCACAGATACGCAGTGTTTT. The gene calls are TRBV11-1 and TRBJ2-3, with TRBD2 as a possible D gene (6 bases). This CDR3 is built from 18 residues. From germline, CDR1 is SGHAT and CDR2 FQDESV (reference sequence).

This clonotype was seen only a few times. DNA of the CDR3: TGCGCCAGCAGCCGGGGACTAGCGGGGGGGAAATATGGCGAGCAGTACTTC. It encodes CASSRGLAGGKYGEQYF. The chain uses TRBV4-1 and TRBJ2-7; 16 nucleotides agree with TRBD2. The J segment lost 6 bases and the V segment lost 4 bases, leaving 9 bases of the junction unmatched. This CDR3 is built from 17 residues. CDR1 and CDR2 (germline): MGHRA, YSYEKL.

There are many counts of this clonotype. The chain joins TRBV6-1 to TRBJ2-3; D tentatively reads TRBD1 or TRBD2 (7 bases each). From germline, CDR1 is MNHNS and CDR2 SASEGT. Trimming stripped 5 bases from V and 6 bases from J, with 15 bases between. The CDR3 is 14 residues long. The CDR3 loop reads CASSQTSRGDTQYF. Written as DNA, the CDR3 is TGTGCCAGCAGTCAGACTAGCAGGGGGGATACGCAGTATTTT.

The chain recombines TRBV7-9 with TRBJ2-5; D ambiguous. The CDR3 consists of 14 residues. Germline V lookup: CDR1 SEHNR, CDR2 FQNEAQ (reference sequence). V was trimmed by 5 bases and J by 4 bases, leaving 14 bases between them. The CDR3 DNA follows: TGTGCCAGCAGCCCCTTTGGTCCGGGAGAGACCCAGTACTTC. It codes for CASSPFGPGETQYF.

This clonotype has at least ten counts. The rearrangement links TRBV20-1 to TRBJ1-6; no firm D call. From germline, CDR1 is DFQATT and CDR2 SNEGSKA (reference sequence). The CDR3 runs 12 residues. Trimming pared 3 bases from V and 9 bases from J, leaving 9 bases between. CDR3 bases: TGCAGTGCTAGTTCGAAGGGTTCACCCCTCCACTTT. Amino acids: CSASSKGSPLHF.

This clonotype has a count of ten or more. V and J are TRBV24-1 and TRBJ1-2; D unresolved. The V gene's germline CDR1 is KGHDR and CDR2 SFDVKD. V was pared by 5 bases and J by 4 bases, with 7 bases between. The CDR3 is 12 residues long. CDR3 sequence: CATSVGSYGYTF. The CDR3 region has the DNA TGTGCCACCAGTGTAGGGTCCTATGGCTACACCTTC.

In this sample, this clonotype turned up many times. The chain is built from TRBV4-1 and TRBJ1-1, with D possibly matching TRBD1 (5 bases). Per germline, CDR1 MGHRA and CDR2 YSYEKL. Trimming left V 0 bases short and J 1 base short, with 6 bases between. This CDR3 is 14 amino acids long. Here the CDR3 reads CASSQEGGNTEAFF. The CDR3 DNA reads TGCGCCAGCAGCCAAGAGGGGGGGAACACTGAAGCTTTCTTT.

This clonotype was found a few times. This chain links TRBV5-5 with TRBJ2-7; D gene ambiguous. Trimming cost V 3 bases and J 1 base, with 11 bases left between them. Germline assignment: CDR1 SGHKS and CDR2 YYEKEE (reference sequence). The CDR3 extends over 14 amino acids. This CDR3 reads CASSSTTQSYEQYF. DNA for the CDR3: TGTGCCAGCAGCTCAACTACACAATCCTACGAGCAGTACTTC.

This chain connects TRBV3-1 to TRBJ2-1; the D gene is possibly TRBD2 (6 bases). This CDR3 comprises 17 residues. Looked up from germline, CDR1 is LGHDT and CDR2 is YNNKEL (reference sequence). Deletions cut 1 base from V and 4 bases from J, with 17 bases between. The CDR3 region has the DNA TGTGCCAGCAGCCAAGTTCCCTGGCGGGATCTATACAATGAGCAGTTCTTC. Amino acids: CASSQVPWRDLYNEQFF.

The chain uses TRBV7-2 and TRBJ2-1; D may be TRBD2 (6 bases). This CDR3 region has 16 residues. Per germline, CDR1 SGHTA and CDR2 FQGNSA. V shed 4 bases and J shed 4 bases, with 17 bases lying between them. Here the CDR3 reads CASSSQPGLGYNEQFF. The CDR3 DNA is TGTGCCAGCAGCTCCCAACCGGGACTCGGATACAATGAGCAGTTCTTC.

There are many counts of this clonotype. V and J are TRBV21-1 and TRBJ2-3; TRBD1, the table's D call, lacks a check against the DNA. TRBV21-1 is noted as a pseudogene. This CDR3 has 16 residues. The CDR3 DNA follows: TGTGCCAGCAGCAAAGGAAAGGGACAGGGGCCAGATACGCAGTATTTT. As protein: CASSKGKGQGPDTQYF.

This clonotype was seen a few times. The V and J genes are TRBV9 and TRBJ1-2; TRBD1 matches at 7 bases. CDR1 is SGDLS, CDR2 YYNGEE, per germline. The CDR3 covers 16 residues. With V trimmed by 3 bases and J by 3 bases, 11 bases remained unmatched. The CDR3 sequence is CASSDGRGVIDYGYTF. The CDR3 nucleotides read TGTGCCAGCAGCGACGGCAGGGGGGTGATCGACTATGGCTACACCTTC. The full variable domain, rest sourced from reference TRBV9 and TRBJ1-2, is DSGVTQTPKHLITATGQRVTLRCSPRSGDLSVYWYQQSLDQGLQFLIQYYNGEERAKGNILERFSAQQFPDLHSELNLSSLELGDSALYFCASSDGRGVIDYGYTFGSGTRLTVV.

The rearrangement links TRBV7-8 to TRBJ2-7; 8 positions agree with TRBD1. The CDR3 spans 17 residues. V trimming: 5 bases; J trimming: 3 bases; junction bases outside the gene matches: 15. Germline CDR1 and CDR2: SGHVS and FQNEAQ. The CDR3 bases are TGTGCCAGCAGCCCCGGACCCAACCCGGGACAGGACTACGAGCAGTACTTC. This codes for CASSPGPNPGQDYEQYF.

The gene calls are TRBV6-1 and TRBJ2-1; D could derive from TRBD1 or TRBD2 (6 bases each). Germline V gene lookup returns CDR1 MNHNS and CDR2 SASEGT. V was shortened by 8 bases and J by 0 bases, with 14 bases between the two germline ends. CDR3 size: 15 residues. The chain's CDR3 is CASGGGTSSYNEQFF. The CDR3 nucleotides read TGTGCCAGCGGAGGGGGAACCTCCTCCTACAATGAGCAGTTCTTC.

In its sample, this clonotype was seen a few times. This chain connects TRBV25-1 to TRBJ1-1; maybe TRBD1 (5 bases). This CDR3 spans 13 amino acids. Germline-derived CDR1 and CDR2 are MGHDK and SYGVNS. V was clipped by 7 bases and J by 4 bases, with 13 bases between them. The CDR3 region is CASTDKGFTEAFF. The CDR3 region has the DNA TGTGCCAGCACAGATAAGGGGTTCACTGAAGCTTTCTTT.

Ten or more counts support this clonotype. This chain joins TRBV9 and TRBJ1-2; 10 bases agree with TRBD1. CDR1 is SGDLS, CDR2 YYNGEE, per germline. The CDR3 is 16 amino acids. V shed 2 bases and J 4 bases; nucleotides not matched to a gene: 8. CDR3 sequence: CASSVGAGTGVYGYTF. In nucleotides, the CDR3 is TGTGCCAGCAGCGTGGGCGCCGGGACAGGGGTCTATGGCTACACCTTC.